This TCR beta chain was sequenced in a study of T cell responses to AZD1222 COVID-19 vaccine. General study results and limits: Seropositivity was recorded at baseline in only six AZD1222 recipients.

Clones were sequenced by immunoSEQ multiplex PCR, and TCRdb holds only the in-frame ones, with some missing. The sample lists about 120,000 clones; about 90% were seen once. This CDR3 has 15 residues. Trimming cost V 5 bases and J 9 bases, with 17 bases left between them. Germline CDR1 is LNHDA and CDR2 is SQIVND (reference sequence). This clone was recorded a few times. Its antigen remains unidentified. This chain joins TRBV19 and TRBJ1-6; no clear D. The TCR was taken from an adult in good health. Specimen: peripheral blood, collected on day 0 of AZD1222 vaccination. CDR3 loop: CASSDVGKSSSPLHF. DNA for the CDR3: TGTGCCAGTAGTGATGTGGGCAAGAGCAGTTCACCCCTCCACTTT. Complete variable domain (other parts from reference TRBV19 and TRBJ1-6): DGGITQSPKYLFRKEGQNVTLSCEQNLNHDAMYWYRQDPGQGLRLIYYSQIVNDFQKGDIAEGYSVSREKKESFPLTVTSAQKNPTAFYLCASSDVGKSSSPLHFGNGTRLTVT.